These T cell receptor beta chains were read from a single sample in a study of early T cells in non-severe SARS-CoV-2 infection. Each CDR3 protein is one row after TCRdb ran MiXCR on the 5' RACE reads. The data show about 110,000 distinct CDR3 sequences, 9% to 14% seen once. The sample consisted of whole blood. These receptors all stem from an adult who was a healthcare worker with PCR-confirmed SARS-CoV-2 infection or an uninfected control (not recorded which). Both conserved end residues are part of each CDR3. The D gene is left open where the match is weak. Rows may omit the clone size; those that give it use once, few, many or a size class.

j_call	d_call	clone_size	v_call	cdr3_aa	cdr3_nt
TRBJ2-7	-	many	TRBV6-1	CASSESLLVGEQYF	TGTGCCAGCAGTGAGAGCCTCCTTGTGGGGGAGCAGTACTTC
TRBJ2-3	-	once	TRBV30	CAWRNGGGRDTQYF	TGTGCCTGGAGAAACGGCGGGGGCAGGGATACGCAGTATTTT
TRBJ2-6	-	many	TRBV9	CASSVLGGGANVLTF	TGTGCCAGCAGCGTCTTAGGAGGGGGGGCCAACGTCCTGACTTTC
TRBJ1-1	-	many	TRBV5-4	CASSPYGWARGDTEAFF	TGTGCCAGCAGCCCTTACGGCTGGGCGAGGGGTGACACTGAAGCTTTCTTT
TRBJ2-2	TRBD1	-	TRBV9	CASSVAGQGARGGELFF	TGTGCCAGCAGCGTAGCGGGACAGGGGGCTCGAGGCGGGGAGCTGTTTTTT
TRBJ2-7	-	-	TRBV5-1	CASSYSGPTYEQYF	TGCGCCAGCAGCTACTCCGGGCCCACCTACGAGCAGTACTTC
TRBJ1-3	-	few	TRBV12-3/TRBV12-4	CASIPTGRLSGNTIYF	TGTGCCAGCATTCCCACGGGACGGCTCTCTGGAAACACCATATATTTT
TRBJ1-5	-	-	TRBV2	CASSGGKGDQPQHF	TGTGCCAGCAGTGGGGGAAAGGGGGATCAGCCCCAGCATTTT
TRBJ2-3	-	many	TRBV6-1	CASSTLPSTDTQYF	TGTGCCAGCAGCACCCTCCCTAGCACAGATACGCAGTATTTT
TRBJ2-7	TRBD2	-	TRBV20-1	CSALTSGALYEQYF	TGCAGTGCCCTTACTAGCGGGGCCTTATACGAGCAGTACTTC
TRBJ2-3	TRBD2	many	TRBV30	CAQTSGGAADTQYF	TGTGCCCAGACTAGCGGGGGGGCAGCAGATACGCAGTATTTT
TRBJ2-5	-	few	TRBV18	CASSLGLNQETQYF	TGTGCCAGCTCACTTGGACTGAATCAAGAGACCCAGTACTTC
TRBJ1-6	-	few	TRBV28	CACGSGGGSPLHF	TGTGCCTGTGGTTCCGGTGGCGGTTCACCCCTCCACTTT
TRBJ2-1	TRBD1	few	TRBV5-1	CASSLGQGFAEQFF	TGCGCCAGCAGCTTGGGACAGGGGTTTGCTGAGCAGTTCTTC
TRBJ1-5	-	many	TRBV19	CASTSRQGSNQPQHF	TGTGCCAGTACCTCGCGGCAGGGTAGCAATCAGCCCCAGCATTTT
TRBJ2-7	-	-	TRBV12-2	CASRFSGSFTYEQYF	TGTGCAAGTCGCTTTTCCGGGAGTTTTACCTACGAGCAGTACTTC
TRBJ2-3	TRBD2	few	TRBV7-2	CASSLGFASGSPDTQYF	TGTGCCAGCAGCTTAGGGTTTGCTAGCGGGTCCCCAGATACGCAGTATTTT
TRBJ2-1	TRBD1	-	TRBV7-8	CASSSRPGTGTDEQFF	TGTGCCAGCAGCTCCCGTCCCGGGACAGGGACGGATGAGCAGTTCTTC
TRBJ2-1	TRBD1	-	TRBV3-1	CASSQPKTGEGEQFF	TGTGCCAGCAGCCAACCTAAAACAGGGGAAGGGGAGCAGTTCTTC
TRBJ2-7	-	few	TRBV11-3	CASSEGYGAYEQYF	TGTGCCAGCAGCGAAGGGTACGGGGCCTACGAGCAGTACTTC